The T cell receptor (beta chain) under discussion was sequenced for a study of blood T cell repertoires in COVID-19. Study-wide background: Spain, Italy and the United States supplied samples that represented acute and convalescent COVID-19. PBMCs, B-cell-depleted T cells, or T cells were the source of the cDNA or gDNA that made up the material.

This table comes from immunoSEQ multiplex PCR, and its TCRdb copy is limited to in-frame clones, with some not included. This sample yields about 270,000 clones, of which about nine tenths are seen a single time; approximately 4% belongs to the top ten. Trimming took off 2 bases at V and 7 bases at J, with 14 bases between the two ends. CDR1 is GTSNPN and CDR2 is SVGIG in the germline V gene (reference sequence). The CDR3 loop spans 14 amino acids. Ages ranged from about 18 to 90 years, with residence in 24 US areas. The sample consisted of PBMCs or T cells enriched from blood (not recorded which). The sequence was obtained from a woman aged 30 to 39 with acute COVID-19. This chain connects TRBV30 to TRBJ1-4, with D tentatively TRBD1 (6 bases). As DNA, the CDR3 is TGTGCCTGGAGTTTGGACAGTGTGGGTGAAAAACTGTTTTTT. The encoded protein is CAWSLDSVGEKLFF.